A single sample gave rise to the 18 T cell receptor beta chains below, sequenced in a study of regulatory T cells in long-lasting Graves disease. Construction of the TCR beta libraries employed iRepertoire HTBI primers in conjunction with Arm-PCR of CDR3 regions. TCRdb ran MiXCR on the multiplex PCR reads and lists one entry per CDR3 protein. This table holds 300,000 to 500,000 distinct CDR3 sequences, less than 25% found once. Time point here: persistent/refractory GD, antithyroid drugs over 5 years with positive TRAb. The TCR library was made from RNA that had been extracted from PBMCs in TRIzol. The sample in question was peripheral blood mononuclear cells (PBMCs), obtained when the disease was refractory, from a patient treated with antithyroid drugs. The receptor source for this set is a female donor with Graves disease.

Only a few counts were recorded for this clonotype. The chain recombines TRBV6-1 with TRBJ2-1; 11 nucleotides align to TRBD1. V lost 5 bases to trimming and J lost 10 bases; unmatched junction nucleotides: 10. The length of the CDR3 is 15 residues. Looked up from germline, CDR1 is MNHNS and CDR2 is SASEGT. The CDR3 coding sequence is TGTGCCAGCAGTACCCGGGACAGGGGGACAAGGGAGCAGTTCTTC. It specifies CASSTRDRGTREQFF.

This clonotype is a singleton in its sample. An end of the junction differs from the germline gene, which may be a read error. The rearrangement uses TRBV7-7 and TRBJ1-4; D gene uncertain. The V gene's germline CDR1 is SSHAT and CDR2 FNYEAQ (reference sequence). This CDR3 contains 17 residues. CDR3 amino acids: CTSSLCWAMDLDERLFF. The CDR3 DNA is TGTACTAGCAGCTTATGTTGGGCCATGGACTTGGATGAAAGACTGTTTTTT.

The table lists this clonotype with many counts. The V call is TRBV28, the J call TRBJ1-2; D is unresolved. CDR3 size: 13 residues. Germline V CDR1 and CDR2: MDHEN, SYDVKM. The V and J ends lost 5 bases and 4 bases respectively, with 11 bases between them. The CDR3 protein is CASSHLPIYGYTF. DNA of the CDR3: TGTGCCAGCAGTCATCTACCTATCTATGGCTACACCTTC.

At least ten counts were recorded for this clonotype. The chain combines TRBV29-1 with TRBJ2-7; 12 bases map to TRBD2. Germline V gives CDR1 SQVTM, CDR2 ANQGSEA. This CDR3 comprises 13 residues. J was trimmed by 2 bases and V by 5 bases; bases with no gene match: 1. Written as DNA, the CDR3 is TGCAGCGTTTGGACTAGCGGGGCCTACGAGCAGTACTTC. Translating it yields CSVWTSGAYEQYF.

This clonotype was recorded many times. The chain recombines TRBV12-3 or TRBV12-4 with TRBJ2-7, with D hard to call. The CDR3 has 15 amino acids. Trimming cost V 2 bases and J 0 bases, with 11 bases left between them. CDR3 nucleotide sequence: TGTGCCAGCAGTTTAAGAGCGACGGCCTCCTACGAGCAGTACTTC. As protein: CASSLRATASYEQYF.

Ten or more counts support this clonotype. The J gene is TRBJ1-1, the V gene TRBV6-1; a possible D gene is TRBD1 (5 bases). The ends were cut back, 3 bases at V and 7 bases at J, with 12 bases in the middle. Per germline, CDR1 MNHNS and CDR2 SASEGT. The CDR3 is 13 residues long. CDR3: CASSERTMGEAFF. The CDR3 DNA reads TGTGCCAGCAGTGAGAGGACAATGGGTGAAGCTTTCTTT.

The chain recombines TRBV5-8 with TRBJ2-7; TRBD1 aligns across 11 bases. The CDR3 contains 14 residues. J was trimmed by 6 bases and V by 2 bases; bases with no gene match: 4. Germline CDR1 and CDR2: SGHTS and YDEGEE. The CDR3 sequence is CASSFGQGASEQYF. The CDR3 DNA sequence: TGTGCCAGCAGCTTTGGACAGGGGGCTAGCGAGCAGTACTTC.

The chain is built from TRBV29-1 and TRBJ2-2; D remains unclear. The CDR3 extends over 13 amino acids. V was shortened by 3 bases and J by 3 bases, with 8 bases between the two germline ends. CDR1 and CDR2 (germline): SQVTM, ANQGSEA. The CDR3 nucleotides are TGCAGCGTTGACCTACCATACACCGGGGAGCTGTTTTTT. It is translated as CSVDLPYTGELFF.

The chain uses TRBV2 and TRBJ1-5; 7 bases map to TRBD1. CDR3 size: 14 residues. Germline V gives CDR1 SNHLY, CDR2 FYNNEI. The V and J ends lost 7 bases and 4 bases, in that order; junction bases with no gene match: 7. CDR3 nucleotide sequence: TGTGCCAGCACCAGGGACAGAGAGAATCAGCCCCAGCATTTT. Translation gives CASTRDRENQPQHF.

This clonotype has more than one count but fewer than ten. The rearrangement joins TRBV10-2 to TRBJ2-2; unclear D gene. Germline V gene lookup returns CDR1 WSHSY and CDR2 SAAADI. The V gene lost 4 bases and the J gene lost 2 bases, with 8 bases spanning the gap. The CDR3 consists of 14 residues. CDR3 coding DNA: TGCGCCAGCAGTGTTCTTCCTAACACCGGGGAGCTGTTTTTT. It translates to CASSVLPNTGELFF.

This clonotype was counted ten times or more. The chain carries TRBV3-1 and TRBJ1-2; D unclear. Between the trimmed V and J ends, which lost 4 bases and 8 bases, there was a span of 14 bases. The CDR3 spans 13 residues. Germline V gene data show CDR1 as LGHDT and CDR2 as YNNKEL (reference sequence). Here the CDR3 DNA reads TGTGCCAGCAGCCGGCCGGCCTCGGAAGGCTACACCTTC. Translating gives CASSRPASEGYTF.

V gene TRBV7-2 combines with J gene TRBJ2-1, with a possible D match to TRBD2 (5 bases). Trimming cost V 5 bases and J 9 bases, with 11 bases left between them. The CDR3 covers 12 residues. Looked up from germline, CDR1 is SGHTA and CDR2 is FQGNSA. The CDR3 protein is CASSRTAGEQFF. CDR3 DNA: TGTGCCAGCAGCAGGACGGCGGGTGAGCAGTTCTTC.

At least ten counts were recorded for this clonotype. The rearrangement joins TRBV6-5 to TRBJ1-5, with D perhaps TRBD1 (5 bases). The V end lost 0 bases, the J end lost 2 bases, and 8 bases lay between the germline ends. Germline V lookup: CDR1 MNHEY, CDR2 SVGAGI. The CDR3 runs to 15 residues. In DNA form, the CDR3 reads TGTGCCAGCAGTTACTCCGGGGCGGGCAATCAGCCCCAGCATTTT. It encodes CASSYSGAGNQPQHF.

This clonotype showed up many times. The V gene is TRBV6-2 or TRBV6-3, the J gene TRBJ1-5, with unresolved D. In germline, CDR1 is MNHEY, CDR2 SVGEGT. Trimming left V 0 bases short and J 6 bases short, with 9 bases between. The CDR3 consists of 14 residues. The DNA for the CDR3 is TGTGCCAGCAGTTACTCAGGATGGGCTCAGCCCCAGCATTTT. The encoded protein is CASSYSGWAQPQHF.

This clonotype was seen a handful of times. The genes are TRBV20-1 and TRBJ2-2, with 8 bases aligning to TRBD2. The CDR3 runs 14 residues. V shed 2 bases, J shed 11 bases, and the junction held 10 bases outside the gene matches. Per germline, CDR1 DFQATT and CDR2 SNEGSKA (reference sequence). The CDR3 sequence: CSARIAGGPRELFF. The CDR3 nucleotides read TGCAGTGCTAGAATTGCGGGAGGCCCCCGCGAGCTGTTTTTT.

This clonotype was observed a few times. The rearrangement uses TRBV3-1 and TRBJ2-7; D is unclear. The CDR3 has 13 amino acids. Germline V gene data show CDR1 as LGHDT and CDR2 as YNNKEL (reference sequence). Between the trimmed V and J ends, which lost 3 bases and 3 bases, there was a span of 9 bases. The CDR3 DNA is TGTGCCAGCAGCCATGATCCCTTCTACGAGCAGTACTTC. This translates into CASSHDPFYEQYF.

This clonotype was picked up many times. CDR3 region: CASSPGASGANVLTF. The CDR3 coding sequence is TGTGCCAGCAGCCCAGGGGCATCTGGGGCCAACGTCCTGACTTTC. The gene calls are TRBV3-1 and TRBJ2-6, with D perhaps TRBD1 (6 bases). V was clipped by 4 bases and J by 1 base, with 8 bases between them. The germline V gene has CDR1 LGHDT and CDR2 YNNKEL (reference sequence). This CDR3 comprises 15 residues.

CDR3 nucleotides: TGCAGCGTTGAAGATCAGGGGACAGCCCCTTACGAGCAGTACTTC. This translates into CSVEDQGTAPYEQYF. The chain combines TRBV29-1 with TRBJ2-7, with 7 bases matching TRBD1. This CDR3 has 15 residues. The junction had 9 bases not matched to a gene; V was cut back by 0 bases and J by 4 bases. Germline values: CDR1 SQVTM, CDR2 ANQGSEA.